The clone carrying this TCR beta chain was counted only a few times. Its target is not known. Sequenced material consisted of expressed TCRB transcripts (all of the isolated RNA was reverse transcribed). Naive, central memory and regulatory T cell samples produced a mean of approximately 3.6 million reads. Clones were sequenced by immunoSEQ multiplex PCR, and TCRdb holds only the in-frame ones, with some missing. The table shows 150,000 to 200,000 clones, with roughly 9% occurring only once. Germline values: CDR1 MNHEY, CDR2 SVGAGI. The CDR3 spans 13 residues. Trimming took 6 bases from V and 8 from J, leaving 13 bases between them. The data belong to a study of beta chain features in type 1 diabetes. Overall study context: Comparable age, gender and cell yields were observed in patients relative to healthy donors. General study findings and limits: TCRB repertoires of naive, central memory and Treg cells appeared more similar among patients than among healthy donors.

Sequenced sample: central memory CD4+ T cells from blood. The chain uses TRBV6-5 and TRBJ1-4; unclear D gene. The receptor was isolated from a woman in her late teens or twenties in good health. CDR3 nucleotides: TGTGCCAGCAGGACATCCGTGGGCGAAAAACTGTTTTTT. This encodes CASRTSVGEKLFF.